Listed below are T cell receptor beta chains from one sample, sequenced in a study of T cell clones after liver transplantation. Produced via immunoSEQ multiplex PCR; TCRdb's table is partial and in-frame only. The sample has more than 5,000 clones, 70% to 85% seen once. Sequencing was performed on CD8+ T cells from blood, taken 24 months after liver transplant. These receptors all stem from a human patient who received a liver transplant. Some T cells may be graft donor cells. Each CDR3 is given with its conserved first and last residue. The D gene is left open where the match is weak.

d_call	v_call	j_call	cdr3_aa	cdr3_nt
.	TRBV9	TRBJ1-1	CASSVDGNTEAFF	TGTGCCAGCAGCGTAGACGGGAACACTGAAGCTTTCTTT
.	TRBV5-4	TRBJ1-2	CASSRGARGYTF	TGTGCCAGCAGCCGGGGGGCGCGTGGCTACACCTTC
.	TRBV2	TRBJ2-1	CASPTYNEQFF	TGTGCCAGCCCCACCTACAATGAGCAGTTCTTC
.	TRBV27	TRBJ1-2	CASRPPGTNGYTF	TGTGCCAGCAGGCCTCCGGGGACGAATGGCTACACCTTC
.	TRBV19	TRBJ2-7	CASSRGRYEQYF	TGTGCCAGTAGTAGGGGGCGCTACGAGCAGTACTTC
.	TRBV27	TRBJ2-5	CASKGEETQYF	TGTGCCAGCAAGGGAGAAGAGACCCAGTACTTC
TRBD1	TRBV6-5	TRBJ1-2	CASSWGQSNYGYTF	TGTGCCAGCAGTTGGGGACAGAGTAACTATGGCTACACCTTC
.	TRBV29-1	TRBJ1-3	CSVDPDSSGNTIYF	TGCAGCGTTGACCCGGACAGCTCTGGAAACACCATATATTTT
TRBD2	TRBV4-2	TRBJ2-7	CASSLALAGWYEQYF	TGTGCCAGCAGCTTAGCTCTAGCGGGTTGGTACGAGCAGTACTTC
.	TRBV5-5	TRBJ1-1	CASSSLGGMNTEAFF	TGTGCCAGCAGCTCCCTGGGGGGTATGAACACTGAAGCTTTCTTT